The next 12 T cell receptor beta chains were all read from a single sample in a study of blood T cell repertoires in COVID-19. Repertoires were generated with immunoSEQ multiplex PCR, while TCRdb's copy carries only in-frame clones and drops some. Here the sample spans fewer than 200,000 clones, about 93% being singletons. The sample comprised peripheral blood. The receptor set was obtained from a woman aged 45-59 years with acute or convalescent COVID-19.

The rearrangement joins TRBV18 to TRBJ1-5, with D possibly matching TRBD1 (5 bases). Trimming cost V 2 bases and J 13 bases, with 15 bases left between them. The CDR3 is 13 residues long. Per germline, CDR1 KGHSH and CDR2 LQKENI. The CDR3 nucleotides read TGTGCCAGCTCACCATCAGTGGGGGGATATCAGCATTTT. Translated: CASSPSVGGYQHF. Full variable domain (outside the CDR3, taken from reference TRBV18 and TRBJ1-5): NAGVMQNPRHLVRRRGQEARLRCSPMKGHSHVYWYRQLPEEGLKFMVYLQKENIIDESGMPKERFSAEFPKEGPSILRIQQVVRGDSAAYFCASSPSVGGYQHFGDGTRLSIL.

The rearrangement joins TRBV19 to TRBJ1-5; TRBD1 matches 8 bases. V shed 4 bases and J 7 bases; nucleotides not matched to a gene: 9. In germline, CDR1 is LNHDA, CDR2 SQIVND (reference sequence). This CDR3 comprises 15 residues. CDR3 coding DNA: TGTGCCAGTAGTACCACAGGGGGGGCATGGCAGCCCCAGCATTTT. Protein product: CASSTTGGAWQPQHF.

The rearrangement links TRBV7-3 to TRBJ2-1, with 7 positions matching TRBD2. CDR3 size: 17 residues. V was clipped by 0 bases and J by 3 bases; unmatched bases: 8. Germline V gene sequence: CDR1 SGHTA, CDR2 FQGTGA. The chain's CDR3 is CASSLTAVAGVYNEQFF. The CDR3 coding sequence is TGTGCCAGCAGCTTAACGGCGGTAGCGGGTGTCTACAATGAGCAGTTCTTC. Looking up the rest from reference TRBV7-3 and TRBJ2-1 gives the full variable domain: GAGVSQTPSNKVTEKGKYVELRCDPISGHTALYWYRQSLGQGPEFLIYFQGTGAADDSGLPNDRFFAVRPEGSVSTLKIQRTERGDSAVYLCASSLTAVAGVYNEQFFGPGTRLTVL.

This chain joins TRBV30 and TRBJ2-7; possibly TRBD2 for D (6 bases). There are 13 residues in the CDR3. Germline V gene data show CDR1 as GTSNPN and CDR2 as SVGIG (reference sequence). V was cut by 1 base and J by 3 bases, with 10 bases left in between. CDR3 DNA sequence: TGTGCCTGGAGTGCCGCCGGGGGCTACGAGCAGTACTTC. Translated, it gives CAWSAAGGYEQYF.

The chain uses TRBV4-1 and TRBJ2-2, with 11 bases lining up with TRBD2. The ends lost 9 bases at V and 6 bases at J; junction bases unmatched: 0. The CDR3 sequence is 12 residues long. The germline CDR1 and CDR2 sequences are MGHRA and YSYEKL. The CDR3 is CASSGRAGELFF. Written as DNA, the CDR3 is TGCGCCAGTAGCGGGAGGGCCGGGGAGCTGTTTTTT.

The chain uses TRBV3-1 (or the pseudogene TRBV3-2) and TRBJ2-1; 12 bases are a match to TRBD2. Germline values: CDR1 LGHDT, CDR2 YNNKEL (reference sequence). Trimming at V came to 1 base and at J to 9 bases, leaving 13 bases not matched to a gene. The CDR3 extends over 18 amino acids. The CDR3 coding sequence is TGTGCCAGCAGCCAAGGTCTCAAACTAGCGGGAGGTCGTAGTGAGCAGTTCTTC. Amino acid sequence: CASSQGLKLAGGRSEQFF.

As DNA, the CDR3 is TGTGCCAGCAGCTGGGAGGGGGGGACACCAAACACCATATATTTT. This sequence encodes CASSWEGGTPNTIYF. The chain employs TRBV7-6 and TRBJ1-3; D might be TRBD1 (6 bases). V was cut by 4 bases and J by 6 bases, with 16 bases left in between. Germline loops: CDR1 SGHVS, CDR2 FNYEAQ. CDR3 length: 15 amino acids. Complete variable domain (other parts from reference TRBV7-6 and TRBJ1-3): GAGVSQSPRYKVTKRGQDVALRCDPISGHVSLYWYRQALGQGPEFLTYFNYEAQQDKSGLPNDRFSAERPEGSISTLTIQRTEQRDSAMYRCASSWEGGTPNTIYFGEGSWLTVV.

The rearrangement links TRBV19 to TRBJ1-6; 11 bases line up with TRBD1. CDR3 size: 17 residues. J gave up 7 bases and V 0 bases, and 5 bases lay outside the gene matches. Germline CDR1 is LNHDA and CDR2 is SQIVND (reference sequence). The CDR3, as DNA: TGTGCCAGTAGTATAGATCCCCGGGACAGGGGGAATTCACCCCTCCACTTT. Residues: CASSIDPRDRGNSPLHF.

V gene TRBV28 combines with J gene TRBJ1-1; weak D call: TRBD1 (5 bases). The CDR3 contains 14 residues. Germline-derived CDR1 and CDR2 are MDHEN and SYDVKM. Between the trimmed V and J ends, which lost 3 bases and 1 base, there was a span of 9 bases. The DNA of the CDR3 is TGTGCCAGCAGTTTGCAGGGTTCGAACACTGAAGCTTTCTTT. Amino acid sequence: CASSLQGSNTEAFF.

This sequence joins TRBV2 and TRBJ1-2; maybe TRBD1 (6 bases). The CDR3 consists of 15 residues. V was cut by 6 bases and J by 4 bases, with 18 bases left in between. Per the germline V gene, CDR1 is SNHLY and CDR2 is FYNNEI. CDR3 sequence reads: CASSDIQGNRYGYTF. In nucleotides, the CDR3 is TGTGCCAGCAGCGACATACAGGGAAATCGCTATGGCTACACCTTC.

This chain links TRBV20-1 with TRBJ1-2, with D possibly TRBD1 on 6 matching bases. This CDR3 has 11 amino acids. Germline V gene lookup returns CDR1 DFQATT and CDR2 SNEGSKA (reference sequence). Trimming removed 6 bases at V and 8 bases at J, with 13 bases between. The CDR3 DNA reads as TGCAGTGCCCGGACAGATGCGGGCTACACCTTC. This translates into CSARTDAGYTF.

The V gene is TRBV7-9, the J gene TRBJ1-2; weak D call: TRBD1 (5 bases). V was trimmed by 4 bases and J by 5 bases, leaving 23 bases between them. The CDR3 runs to 17 residues. Germline values: CDR1 SEHNR, CDR2 FQNEAQ (reference sequence). CDR3 nucleotides: TGTGCCAGCAGCTCCACGACAGAACCTCTACTCTGGTATGGCTACACCTTC. Translating gives CASSSTTEPLLWYGYTF.